This T cell receptor beta chain came from a study of shared clonotypes between healthy human individuals. Profiled with immunoSEQ multiplex PCR; TCRdb holds only in-frame clones, not every one. The sample has approximately 2,200,000 clones; 90% to 95% are singletons. CD45RO-negative, CCR7-positively selected cells formed the naive CD8 fraction, excluding terminally differentiated effector memory CD45RA+ cells. Germline CDR1 reads SGDLS; CDR2 reads YYNGEE. The CDR3 is 15 residues long. The V gene lost 0 bases and the J gene lost 0 bases, with 7 bases spanning the gap. The chain links TRBV9 to TRBJ1-5; D is unclear. The sample consisted of naive CD8+ T cells from PBMCs. This TCR derives from a man between 18 and 29 years old in good health. Some clones in this sample may be carry-over from other donors' samples. As DNA, the CDR3 is TGTGCCAGCAGCGTAGATCACAATAGCAATCAGCCCCAGCATTTT. Encoded protein: CASSVDHNSNQPQHF.